A single sample gave rise to the 24 T cell receptor beta chains below, sequenced in a study of technical replicates of blood from several donors. Here immunoSEQ multiplex PCR was the method, and the copy in TCRdb shows in-frame clones only, minus some. The sample yields 60,000 to 95,000 clones, 91% seen once. Sequencing input: T cells isolated from PBMCs. Receptors originate from a human donor in good health. Some clones in this sample may be carry-over from other donors' samples.

The chain links TRBV7-9 to TRBJ2-2, with a weak D call TRBD1 (6 bases). Germline loops: CDR1 SEHNR, CDR2 FQNEAQ (reference sequence). V lost 7 bases, J lost 0 bases, and 15 bases lay in between. The CDR3 loop spans 16 amino acids. The CDR3 DNA sequence: TGTGCCAGCATCCCTTTTGGACAGACGAACACCGGGGAGCTGTTTTTT. Amino acids: CASIPFGQTNTGELFF.

The rearrangement joins TRBV9 to TRBJ2-5; 7 bases line up with TRBD2. The germline V gene has CDR1 SGDLS and CDR2 YYNGEE. The CDR3 runs to 14 residues. The junction had 7 bases not matched to a gene; V was cut back by 6 bases and J by 2 bases. CDR3 loop: CASNNGGGQETQYF. The CDR3 DNA sequence: TGTGCCAGCAATAATGGCGGGGGTCAAGAGACCCAGTACTTC. The variable domain in full, with the rest retrieved from reference TRBV9 and TRBJ2-5, is DSGVTQTPKHLITATGQRVTLRCSPRSGDLSVYWYQQSLDQGLQFLIQYYNGEERAKGNILERFSAQQFPDLHSELNLSSLELGDSALYFCASNNGGGQETQYFGPGTRLLVL.

The chain is built from TRBV9 and TRBJ2-5; D is perhaps TRBD2 (5 bases). V lost 0 bases, J lost 0 bases, and 6 bases lay in between. This CDR3 has 14 amino acids. Germline CDR1 is SGDLS and CDR2 is YYNGEE. The chain's CDR3 is CASSVAGYQETQYF. DNA for the CDR3: TGTGCCAGCAGCGTAGCGGGGTACCAAGAGACCCAGTACTTC.

This clone showed up just once. The genes are TRBV19 and TRBJ1-4, with D perhaps matching TRBD1 (5 bases). The CDR3 has 14 amino acids. CDR1 is LNHDA and CDR2 is SQIVND in the germline V gene (reference sequence). V was trimmed by 1 base and J by 11 bases, leaving 14 bases between them. DNA of the CDR3: TGTGCCAGTAGTATAGGTACCAGGGAGGTCAAACTGTTTTTT. It encodes CASSIGTREVKLFF.

The chain combines TRBV10-2 with TRBJ2-3, with a possible D match to TRBD1 (7 bases). V lost 3 bases, J lost 0 bases, and 13 bases lay in between. CDR3 length: 16 residues. Germline CDR1 and CDR2: WSHSY and SAAADI. The DNA of the CDR3 is TGCGCCAGCAGTGACGCGGGACAGACTAGCACAGATACGCAGTATTTT. This sequence encodes CASSDAGQTSTDTQYF.

This chain uses TRBV6-5 with TRBJ1-1, with no clear D. The germline V gene encodes CDR1 MNHEY and CDR2 SVGAGI. V was clipped by 5 bases and J by 1 base, with 11 bases between them. The CDR3 is 14 residues long. The CDR3 protein is CASSPPQKNTEAFF. The CDR3 DNA is TGTGCCAGCAGTCCCCCTCAGAAGAACACTGAAGCTTTCTTT.

The chain is built from TRBV6-5 and TRBJ2-5; D is uncertain. The V and J ends lost 5 bases and 2 bases respectively, with 15 bases between them. CDR1 and CDR2 from the germline V gene are MNHEY and SVGAGI. The length of the CDR3 is 15 residues. The CDR3 coding sequence is TGTGCCAGCAGTACCGGCTTTGAGGAACAAGAGACCCAGTACTTC. It specifies CASSTGFEEQETQYF.

The chain recombines TRBV5-5 with TRBJ2-7; no firm D call. V lost 1 base and J lost 9, with 17 bases in between. Germline loops: CDR1 SGHKS, CDR2 YYEKEE (reference sequence). The CDR3 length is 14 residues. The CDR3 protein is CASSLRTEPSGQYF. Written as DNA, the CDR3 is TGTGCCAGCAGCTTGAGAACTGAACCTAGTGGGCAGTACTTC.

V gene TRBV4-1 combines with J gene TRBJ2-3; D might be TRBD2 (6 bases). The CDR3 is 15 amino acids. The germline V and J ends were trimmed by 4 bases and 3 bases, with 14 bases remaining between them. Looked up from germline, CDR1 is MGHRA and CDR2 is YSYEKL. CDR3 nucleotide sequence: TGCGCCAGCAGCCCGGCGAGGGCGGGAACAGATACGCAGTATTTT. This codes for CASSPARAGTDTQYF.

This clone was seen only once. The rearrangement uses TRBV11-3 and TRBJ2-5; TRBD1 matches 8 bases. The germline gives CDR1 SGHNT, CDR2 YENEEA. The J segment lost 5 bases and the V segment lost 2 bases, leaving 1 base of the junction unmatched. The CDR3 loop spans 13 amino acids. Written as DNA, the CDR3 is TGTGCCAGCAGCTTATACAGGGGGGAGACCCAGTACTTC. Its translation is CASSLYRGETQYF. Full variable domain (outside the CDR3, taken from reference TRBV11-3 and TRBJ2-5): EAGVVQSPRYKIIEKKQPVAFWCNPISGHNTLYWYLQNLGQGPELLIRYENEEAVDDSQLPKDRFSAERLKGVDSTLKIQPAELGDSAVYLCASSLYRGETQYFGPGTRLLVL.

V and J are TRBV5-1 and TRBJ1-1; TRBD1 matches at 7 bases. Per the germline V gene, CDR1 is SGHRS and CDR2 is YFSETQ. The CDR3 extends over 14 amino acids. The V and J ends lost 6 bases and 0 bases, in that order; junction bases with no gene match: 5. CDR3 region: CASNPDRVNTEAFF. For the CDR3, the DNA is TGCGCCAGCAACCCTGACAGGGTGAACACTGAAGCTTTCTTT.

The chain links TRBV5-4 to TRBJ2-3; the match to TRBD2 covers 10 bases. The germline CDR1 and CDR2 sequences are SGHNT and YYREEE (reference sequence). This CDR3 contains 15 residues. The ends lost 4 bases at V and 5 bases at J; junction bases unmatched: 7. The CDR3 protein is CASSPGLAELDTQYF. CDR3 bases: TGTGCCAGCAGCCCCGGACTAGCGGAATTAGATACGCAGTATTTT.

The rearrangement links TRBV11-2 to TRBJ2-3; 8 nucleotides match TRBD1. The V gene end was trimmed by 3 bases and the J gene end by 1 base; junction bases not matched to a gene: 3. Germline V gene lookup returns CDR1 SGHAT and CDR2 FQNNGV. CDR3 length: 15 amino acids. The CDR3 region is CASSFDRGRTDTQYF. The CDR3 bases are TGTGCCAGCAGCTTCGACAGGGGTCGCACAGATACGCAGTATTTT.

The J gene is TRBJ2-7, the V gene TRBV5-1, with a tentative D call TRBD1 (5 bases). Germline-derived CDR1 and CDR2 are SGHRS and YFSETQ. The CDR3 has 15 residues. Trimming took off 4 bases at V and 3 bases at J, with 17 bases between the two ends. CDR3 nucleotides: TGCGCCAGCAGCGTAATCCCGCAAGGGGACTACGAGCAGTACTTC. Residues: CASSVIPQGDYEQYF. Full variable domain (rest looked up from reference TRBV5-1 and TRBJ2-7): KAGVTQTPRYLIKTRGQQVTLSCSPISGHRSVSWYQQTPGQGLQFLFEYFSETQRNKGNFPGRFSGRQFSNSRSEMNVSTLELGDSALYLCASSVIPQGDYEQYFGPGTRLTVT.

The chain combines TRBV5-1 with TRBJ2-7; 8 bases align to TRBD2. Germline CDR1 SGHRS, CDR2 YFSETQ. J lost 1 base, V lost 2 bases, and 14 bases had no gene match. The CDR3 spans 18 residues. CDR3 coding DNA: TGCGCCAGCAGCTTTTCGGCGGGAGGACCCGGTGGATCCTACGAGCAGTACTTC. This codes for CASSFSAGGPGGSYEQYF. Combining the CDR3 with reference TRBV5-1 and TRBJ2-7 gives the whole variable domain KAGVTQTPRYLIKTRGQQVTLSCSPISGHRSVSWYQQTPGQGLQFLFEYFSETQRNKGNFPGRFSGRQFSNSRSEMNVSTLELGDSALYLCASSFSAGGPGGSYEQYFGPGTRLTVT.

This CDR3 is CASTRQSRQAHSPLHF. The CDR3 DNA sequence: TGTGCCAGTACCCGTCAATCCCGGCAGGCCCATTCACCCCTCCACTTT. The chain uses TRBV19 and TRBJ1-6; D remains unclear. Germline lookup yields CDR1 LNHDA and CDR2 SQIVND (reference sequence). The CDR3 runs to 16 residues. Trimming removed 7 bases at V and 8 bases at J, with 21 bases between.

The chain combines TRBV28 with TRBJ2-7, with 7 bases fitting TRBD1. V gave up 4 bases and J gave up 2 bases; unmatched junction bases: 5. CDR3 length: 14 residues. The germline V gene has CDR1 MDHEN and CDR2 SYDVKM. For the CDR3, the DNA is TGTGCCAGCAGTTCGGGACAGTCGGCCTACGAGCAGTACTTC. Encoded protein: CASSSGQSAYEQYF.

The chain employs TRBV5-1 and TRBJ1-1, with D unresolved. CDR1 is SGHRS and CDR2 is YFSETQ in the germline V gene. CDR3 length equals 14 residues. The V gene lost 2 bases and the J gene lost 8 bases, with 16 bases spanning the gap. The chain's CDR3 is CASSLLVVLVEAFF. The CDR3 region has the DNA TGCGCCAGCAGCTTACTTGTGGTTCTTGTCGAAGCTTTCTTT.

The chain employs TRBV25-1 and TRBJ2-1; 9 positions match TRBD1. Germline V lookup: CDR1 MGHDK, CDR2 SYGVNS. This CDR3 is 15 amino acids long. Trimming at V came to 3 bases and at J to 10 bases, leaving 10 bases not matched to a gene. The CDR3 sequence is CASSDGGQGRLEQFF. Written as DNA, the CDR3 is TGTGCCAGCAGTGACGGGGGACAGGGTCGACTAGAGCAGTTCTTC. The full variable domain, rest sourced from reference TRBV25-1 and TRBJ2-1, is EADIYQTPRYLVIGTGKKITLECSQTMGHDKMYWYQQDPGMELHLIHYSYGVNSTEKGDLSSESTVSRIRTEHFPLTLESARPSHTSQYLCASSDGGQGRLEQFFGPGTRLTVL.

In its sample, this clone was seen once. V is TRBV29-1 and J is TRBJ2-3; 7 bases map to TRBD2. CDR1 and CDR2 (germline): SQVTM, ANQGSEA. V lost 1 base to trimming and J lost 4 bases; unmatched junction nucleotides: 5. The CDR3 is 14 amino acids. The CDR3, as DNA: TGCAGCGTTGAAGGCGGGGGTCTCGCAGATACGCAGTATTTT. It codes for CSVEGGGLADTQYF.

This chain uses TRBV25-1 with TRBJ1-1; TRBD1 might be the D (5 bases). Per the germline V gene, CDR1 is MGHDK and CDR2 is SYGVNS. V was pared by 3 bases and J by 8 bases, with 10 bases between. The CDR3 consists of 12 residues. The DNA for the CDR3 is TGTGCCAGCAGTGATCGGCGGGGCGAAGCTTTCTTT. This translates into CASSDRRGEAFF.

The chain recombines TRBV5-1 with TRBJ2-1; TRBD2 agrees at 7 bases. The CDR3 totals 14 residues. Germline assignment: CDR1 SGHRS and CDR2 YFSETQ. J was trimmed by 7 bases and V by 7 bases; bases with no gene match: 11. The CDR3 bases are TGCGCCAGCCGGATAGGCGGGAGTGATAATGAGCAGTTCTTC. Translated: CASRIGGSDNEQFF.

V usage is TRBV29-1 and J usage is TRBJ2-3; 10 nucleotides line up with TRBD2. The CDR3 is made up of 16 amino acids. V shed 3 bases, J shed 0 bases, and the junction held 6 bases outside the gene matches. Germline CDR1 reads SQVTM; CDR2 reads ANQGSEA. CDR3 protein: CSVDGLAGASTDTQYF. CDR3 sequence (DNA): TGCAGCGTTGACGGCCTAGCGGGGGCTAGCACAGATACGCAGTATTTT.

This chain's CDR3 is CASSSLNQPQHF. In DNA, the CDR3 is TGTGCCAGCAGTTCCCTGAATCAGCCCCAGCATTTT. The rearrangement uses TRBV27 and TRBJ1-5; no firm D call. The germline gives CDR1 MNHEY, CDR2 SMNVEV (reference sequence). Deletions cut 4 bases from V and 4 bases from J, with 5 bases between. The CDR3 has 12 amino acids.